Detailed here is one T cell receptor (beta chain). What it binds is not known. This record belongs to a study of blood T cells in healthy people across ages. The CDR3 has 15 amino acids. Trimming stripped 1 base from V and 5 bases from J, with 13 bases between. Germline V gene lookup returns CDR1 MDHEN and CDR2 SYDVKM. Overall study results and limits: As naive T cell percentage varied, TCR beta diversity correlated strongly with it. Long-lived donors carried more naive CD4+ cells and greater diversity than aged donors. PBMCs left unsorted prevented a conclusive naive versus antigen-experienced comparison.

The authors ran a second PCR of about 7 to 11 cycles using a sample-barcoded 5' primer and a J-beta primer mix. Researchers report that each sample yielded at least 3 million CDR3-containing paired-end reads. TCRdb re-called the 5' RACE reads with MiXCR, one entry per CDR3 protein. The sample shows over a million distinct CDR3 sequences, approximately 59% of them seen only once. This clonotype was obtained from a young man in good health. The sample was blood. V is TRBV28 and J is TRBJ2-3; D is possibly TRBD1 (6 bases). In DNA, the CDR3 is TGTGCCAGCAGTTTATTTCGATCACAGGGAGATACGCAGTATTTT. Its protein is CASSLFRSQGDTQYF. The full variable domain, completed using reference TRBV28 and TRBJ2-3, is DVKVTQSSRYLVKRTGEKVFLECVQDMDHENMFWYRQDPGLGLRLIYFSYDVKMKEKGDIPEGYSVSREKKERFSLILESASTNQTSMYLCASSLFRSQGDTQYFGPGTRLTVL.